Following are 28 T cell receptor beta chains from one sample sequenced in a study of OX40 agonist ivuxolimab in advanced cancers. Only in-frame clones appear in the TCRdb table, and some are missing; sequencing was by immunoSEQ multiplex PCR. The table has around 40,000 clones, approximately 90% seen once. The sample in question was CD4+ or CD8+ T cells sorted from blood, obtained in a trial of the OX40 agonist ivuxolimab. These receptors originate from an adult with an advanced solid tumor such as melanoma, head and neck, liver or kidney cancer.

The CDR3, as DNA: TGTGCCAGCAGTAGGTCTTTAGCGGGAGGGCTGGATGAGCAGTTCTTC. Translating gives CASSRSLAGGLDEQFF. The rearrangement links TRBV28 to TRBJ2-1; 11 nucleotides match TRBD2. CDR1 and CDR2 (germline): MDHEN, SYDVKM. The V and J ends lost 5 bases and 8 bases, in that order; junction bases with no gene match: 11. The CDR3 has 16 amino acids.

V usage is TRBV27 and J usage is TRBJ2-1; D remains unclear. Germline V gene sequence: CDR1 MNHEY, CDR2 SMNVEV (reference sequence). The CDR3 runs to 13 residues. The V end was cut by 0 bases, the J end by 5 bases, with 5 bases between. The CDR3 here is CASSLSHNNEQFF. The CDR3 DNA reads as TGTGCCAGCAGTTTATCCCACAACAATGAGCAGTTCTTC.

This clone is deemed medium-sized. Within the sample, other DNA sequences also encode this same CDR3. V is TRBV10-3 and J is TRBJ1-1; unclear D gene. Trimming stripped 4 bases from V and 3 bases from J, with 9 bases between. The CDR3 covers 13 residues. The germline V gene encodes CDR1 ENHRY and CDR2 SYGVKD. Here the CDR3 reads CAISGEWDTEAFF. CDR3 nucleotides: TGTGCCATCAGTGGGGAGTGGGACACTGAAGCTTTCTTT.

This chain uses TRBV5-1 with TRBJ2-7; 9 bases fit TRBD1. Germline loops: CDR1 SGHRS, CDR2 YFSETQ. The CDR3 is 15 residues long. Unmatched junction bases numbered 6, after V lost 3 bases and J lost 2 bases. The CDR3 spells CASSSSGTGPYEQYF. The CDR3 nucleotides are TGCGCCAGCAGCTCCTCCGGGACAGGGCCCTACGAGCAGTACTTC.

The chain uses TRBV27 and TRBJ1-6; TRBD1 aligns across 8 bases. J gave up 8 bases and V 3 bases, and 3 bases lay outside the gene matches. From germline, CDR1 is MNHEY and CDR2 SMNVEV (reference sequence). This CDR3 region has 14 residues. Here the CDR3 reads CASSFGQGHSPLHF. The CDR3 region has the DNA TGTGCCAGCAGTTTCGGACAGGGACATTCACCCCTCCACTTT.

CDR3 coding DNA: TGTGCCAGCAGTGAAAGCAAGGACAGGGGATATGGCTACACCTTC. Translated: CASSESKDRGYGYTF. V and J are TRBV25-1 and TRBJ1-2, with 9 positions matching TRBD1. Looked up from germline, CDR1 is MGHDK and CDR2 is SYGVNS. The CDR3 sequence is 15 residues long. The V and J ends lost 2 bases and 5 bases, in that order; junction bases with no gene match: 6.

The rearrangement joins TRBV27 to TRBJ1-4, with D perhaps matching TRBD1 (5 bases). Trimming pared 5 bases from V and 7 bases from J, leaving 11 bases between. In germline, CDR1 is MNHEY, CDR2 SMNVEV (reference sequence). The CDR3 has 13 residues. The CDR3 sequence: CASSKWGGEKLFF. The CDR3 DNA reads as TGTGCCAGCAGTAAATGGGGGGGTGAAAAACTGTTTTTT.

The chain combines TRBV2 with TRBJ2-7, with 9 bases aligning to TRBD2. This CDR3 is 13 amino acids long. V lost 6 bases, J lost 3 bases, and 3 bases stayed unmatched. Germline V CDR1 and CDR2: SNHLY, FYNNEI. Here the CDR3 DNA reads TGTGCCAGCAGGGGACTAGCCGGCTACGAGCAGTACTTC. This sequence encodes CASRGLAGYEQYF.

This chain joins TRBV29-1 and TRBJ2-1, with D unresolved. The CDR3 contains 10 residues. V was shortened by 6 bases and J by 9 bases, with 9 bases between the two germline ends. In germline, CDR1 is SQVTM, CDR2 ANQGSEA. The CDR3 is CSVLLIEQFF. CDR3 nucleotide sequence: TGCAGCGTCCTACTAATTGAGCAGTTCTTC.

V gene TRBV5-6 combines with J gene TRBJ1-4, with D maybe TRBD1 (6 bases). CDR3 length: 16 residues. The V end lost 1 base, the J end lost 8 bases, and 18 bases lay between the germline ends. Germline-derived CDR1 and CDR2 are SGHDT and YYEEEE. CDR3 nucleotide sequence: TGTGCCAGCAGCTTGTCCCCTGACAGGCCCGTCGAAAAACTGTTTTTT. Amino acids: CASSLSPDRPVEKLFF.

V usage is TRBV11-2 and J usage is TRBJ2-7, with D unresolved. V lost 1 base and J 8 bases, leaving 15 bases between the germline ends. Germline CDR1 is SGHAT and CDR2 is FQNNGV. The CDR3 is made up of 14 amino acids. As DNA, the CDR3 is TGTGCCAGCAGCTTAGCTACTTATGCCAGTAAGCAGTACTTC. It is translated as CASSLATYASKQYF.

The chain couples TRBV28 to TRBJ2-5; 8 bases match TRBD2. The V gene end was trimmed by 4 bases and the J gene end by 5 bases; junction bases not matched to a gene: 6. Germline-derived CDR1 and CDR2 are MDHEN and SYDVKM. The CDR3 spans 14 residues. DNA of the CDR3: TGTGCCAGCAGTTACCCTGGCGGGAGGGAGACCCAGTACTTC. As protein: CASSYPGGRETQYF.

The chain links TRBV7-9 to TRBJ1-2; the D gene is possibly TRBD1 (5 bases). This CDR3 spans 14 amino acids. With 3 bases removed from V and 8 bases from J, the gap between germline ends came to 16 bases. Germline CDR1 reads SEHNR; CDR2 reads FQNEAQ (reference sequence). CDR3: CASSFSGTGAGYTF. The CDR3 DNA is TGTGCCAGCAGCTTTTCCGGGACCGGCGCCGGCTACACCTTC. Full variable domain (remainder filled in from reference TRBV7-9 and TRBJ1-2): DTGVSQNPRHKITKRGQNVTFRCDPISEHNRLYWYRQTLGQGPEFLTYFQNEAQLEKSRLLSDRFSAERPKGSFSTLEIQRTEQGDSAMYLCASSFSGTGAGYTFGSGTRLTVV.

The rearrangement uses TRBV28 and TRBJ2-1; D not resolved. The CDR3 has 11 residues. Trimming shortened V by 8 bases and J by 1 base, and 3 bases separated the two germline ends. Germline loops: CDR1 MDHEN, CDR2 SYDVKM. The CDR3 region is CASLSYNEQFF. CDR3 coding DNA: TGTGCCAGCCTGTCCTACAATGAGCAGTTCTTC. The complete variable domain, with remaining parts taken from reference TRBV28 and TRBJ2-1, reads DVKVTQSSRYLVKRTGEKVFLECVQDMDHENMFWYRQDPGLGLRLIYFSYDVKMKEKGDIPEGYSVSREKKERFSLILESASTNQTSMYLCASLSYNEQFFGPGTRLTVL.

The rearrangement joins TRBV7-9 to TRBJ1-1; a possible D gene is TRBD1 (5 bases). The germline gives CDR1 SEHNR, CDR2 FQNEAQ (reference sequence). V lost 4 bases and J 7 bases, leaving 13 bases between the germline ends. The CDR3 spans 13 residues. The CDR3 DNA reads TGTGCCAGCAGCTCAACGGTCGGGGGTGAAGCTTTCTTT. It translates to CASSSTVGGEAFF.

This chain uses TRBV28 with TRBJ2-7; 9 bases agree with TRBD1. In germline, CDR1 is MDHEN, CDR2 SYDVKM. This CDR3 region has 15 residues. V dropped 6 bases and J dropped 1; count of bases not matched to a gene: 7. CDR3 region: CASSSLGQGSYEQYF. The CDR3, as DNA: TGTGCCAGCAGCTCGCTGGGACAGGGTTCCTACGAGCAGTACTTC.

The chain links TRBV5-5 to TRBJ2-7; possibly TRBD1 or TRBD2 for D (5 bases each). Trimming shortened V by 0 bases and J by 7 bases, and 17 bases separated the two germline ends. This CDR3 region has 15 residues. CDR1 and CDR2 (germline): SGHKS, YYEKEE (reference sequence). The CDR3 protein is CASSLAPVGDIEQYF. The CDR3 region has the DNA TGTGCCAGCAGCTTGGCGCCCGTGGGGGATATTGAGCAGTACTTC.

This clone was counted once. J is TRBJ2-7 and V is TRBV7-8; D might be TRBD2 (6 bases). CDR1 is SGHVS and CDR2 is FQNEAQ in the germline V gene. Trimming took 3 bases from V and 3 from J, leaving 9 bases between them. This CDR3 region has 13 residues. In DNA, the CDR3 is TGTGCCAGCAGCTTCCGACTAGACTACGAGCAGTACGTC. This sequence encodes CASSFRLDYEQYV.

J is TRBJ1-5 and V is TRBV6-1, with D tentatively TRBD1 (5 bases). V lost 4 bases and J 2 bases, leaving 12 bases between the germline ends. CDR3 length: 15 amino acids. Germline CDR1 MNHNS, CDR2 SASEGT. CDR3: CASSGLRGRNQPQHF. CDR3 nucleotides: TGTGCCAGCAGTGGGTTGAGGGGCCGCAATCAGCCCCAGCATTTT.

The chain links TRBV6-1 to TRBJ2-2; D may be TRBD2 (5 bases). The CDR3 contains 14 residues. CDR1 MNHNS and CDR2 SASEGT come from the germline V gene. Trimming pared 5 bases from V and 6 bases from J, leaving 13 bases between. Here the CDR3 DNA reads TGTGCCAGCAGTATCGGGGTAGTTCCCGGGGAGCTGTTTTTT. It yields the protein CASSIGVVPGELFF.

This clone occurred a few times. CDR3 sequence reads: CASSVQGAANEKLFF. In DNA form, the CDR3 reads TGTGCCAGCAGCGTCCAGGGCGCAGCGAATGAAAAACTGTTTTTT. The rearrangement uses TRBV9 and TRBJ1-4, with a weak D call TRBD1 (5 bases). The CDR3 sequence is 15 residues long. CDR1 is SGDLS, CDR2 YYNGEE, per germline. V was clipped by 2 bases and J by 5 bases, with 13 bases between them.

The chain carries TRBV19 and TRBJ2-2, with D unclear. CDR3 length: 15 amino acids. Trimming left V 2 bases short and J 2 bases short, with 9 bases between. The germline CDR1 and CDR2 sequences are LNHDA and SQIVND (reference sequence). CDR3 in DNA: TGTGCCAGTAGTATATTTTCCGAAAACACCGGGGAGCTGTTTTTT. Encoded protein: CASSIFSENTGELFF.

The CDR3 sequence is CASSASKVSAGDNEQYF. The CDR3, as DNA: TGTGCCAGCAGCGCGAGCAAAGTATCAGCGGGAGACAACGAGCAGTACTTC. The chain carries TRBV21-1 and TRBJ2-7; the table's TRBD2 call for D was not verified on the DNA. TRBV21-1 corresponds to a pseudogene. This CDR3 contains 17 residues.

The chain has TRBV6-6 and TRBJ1-6; D is unclear. Germline lookup yields CDR1 MNHNY and CDR2 SVGAGI (reference sequence). The CDR3 is made up of 15 amino acids. Trimming removed 2 bases from V and 8 bases from J, with 13 bases in between. In DNA form, the CDR3 reads TGTGCCAGCAGTTACGGAAGCGGGAACTATTCACCCCTCCACTTT. Protein sequence: CASSYGSGNYSPLHF.

This chain uses TRBV9 with TRBJ2-2; 8 bases align to TRBD2. The CDR3 runs to 16 residues. V shed 0 bases, J shed 0 bases, and the junction held 1 base outside the gene matches. CDR1 is SGDLS and CDR2 is YYNGEE in the germline V gene. DNA for the CDR3: TGTGCCAGCAGCGTAGGTAGCGGGACGAACACCGGGGAGCTGTTTTTT. Protein: CASSVGSGTNTGELFF.

V usage is TRBV19 and J usage is TRBJ1-1, with TRBD1 matching 7 bases. Germline V gene lookup returns CDR1 LNHDA and CDR2 SQIVND (reference sequence). CDR3 length: 15 amino acids. Trimming removed 5 bases from V and 3 bases from J; junction bases left unmatched: 9. The DNA for the CDR3 is TGTGCCAGTAGTGCCCAGGGGGTCCGGTACACTGAAGCTTTCTTT. Its protein is CASSAQGVRYTEAFF.

The CDR3, as DNA: TGTGCCAGCGCACAGGGGGCGCGAGAAAAACTGTTTTTT. It is translated as CASAQGAREKLFF. The rearrangement links TRBV5-6 to TRBJ1-4, with 9 nucleotides matching TRBD1. The germline CDR1 and CDR2 sequences are SGHDT and YYEEEE. CDR3 size: 13 residues. The J segment lost 8 bases and the V segment lost 7 bases, leaving 6 bases of the junction unmatched.

The chain employs TRBV14 and TRBJ2-1; TRBD2 agrees at 13 bases. Germline V gene sequence: CDR1 SGHDN, CDR2 FVKESK. The CDR3 contains 15 residues. Trimming took 5 bases from V and 7 from J; bases not matched to a gene: 5. The CDR3: CASSRTSGRVNEQFF. CDR3 coding DNA: TGTGCCAGCAGCAGAACTAGCGGGAGGGTTAATGAGCAGTTCTTC.